The 21 T cell receptor beta chains in this list originate from one sample, sequenced in a study of blood T cell repertoires in COVID-19. Profiling relied on immunoSEQ multiplex PCR, and the TCRdb table lists in-frame clones only, not all of them. The sample consists of 150,000 to 200,000 clones, 70% to 80% of them appearing once. The sequenced sample consisted of peripheral blood. The receptors shown here come from a man in his 60s with acute or convalescent COVID-19.

The rearrangement joins TRBV25-1 to TRBJ2-2, with TRBD1 as a possible D gene (5 bases). The germline V and J ends were trimmed by 6 bases and 6 bases, with 5 bases remaining between them. The CDR3 is 11 residues long. Germline V gene data show CDR1 as MGHDK and CDR2 as SYGVNS. In nucleotides, the CDR3 is TGTGCCAGCAGACAGGCCGGGGAGCTGTTTTTT. Translating gives CASRQAGELFF. Drawing the rest from reference TRBV25-1 and TRBJ2-2, the complete variable domain is EADIYQTPRYLVIGTGKKITLECSQTMGHDKMYWYQQDPGMELHLIHYSYGVNSTEKGDLSSESTVSRIRTEHFPLTLESARPSHTSQYLCASRQAGELFFGEGSRLTVL.

The chain has TRBV12-3 or TRBV12-4 and TRBJ1-1; 9 nucleotides line up with TRBD1. The CDR3 totals 12 residues. The junction had 0 bases not matched to a gene; V was cut back by 6 bases and J by 4 bases. The CDR3 DNA sequence: TGTGCCAGCAGGACAGGGGGCACTGAAGCTTTCTTT. Translated: CASRTGGTEAFF.

The chain uses TRBV5-1 and TRBJ1-2; no firm D call. Trimming took 1 base from V and 2 from J, leaving 12 bases between them. This CDR3 spans 15 amino acids. Germline CDR1 is SGHRS and CDR2 is YFSETQ. For the CDR3, the DNA is TGCGCCAGCAGCTTGTCCCAGGCGCCAAACTATGGCTACACCTTC. This encodes CASSLSQAPNYGYTF.

This sequence joins TRBV6-5 and TRBJ1-5, with D maybe TRBD1 (6 bases). Germline lookup yields CDR1 MNHEY and CDR2 SVGAGI. The CDR3 loop spans 15 amino acids. Deletions cut 6 bases from V and 0 bases from J, with 12 bases between. The CDR3 DNA reads TGTGCCAGCAGGGACGGGACACATAGCAATCAGCCCCAGCATTTT. Residues: CASRDGTHSNQPQHF.

To note about this clone: Within the sample, other DNA sequences also encode this same CDR3. V gene TRBV19 combines with J gene TRBJ2-7, with 7 positions matching TRBD1. Germline CDR1 LNHDA, CDR2 SQIVND (reference sequence). The CDR3 loop spans 13 amino acids. The trim removed 3 bases at V and 3 bases at J, leaving 2 bases unmatched. CDR3 sequence (DNA): TGTGCCAGTAGTATCAACAGGGGCTACGAGCAGTACTTC. It translates to CASSINRGYEQYF.

Notes on this clone: Other nucleotide sequences from this sample produce the same CDR3. This chain uses TRBV5-5 with TRBJ1-2; maybe TRBD1 (5 bases). The CDR3 contains 13 residues. Trimming left V 0 bases short and J 2 bases short, with 5 bases between. The germline gives CDR1 SGHKS, CDR2 YYEKEE (reference sequence). CDR3 sequence: CASSLGQNYGYTF. In nucleotides, the CDR3 is TGTGCCAGCAGCTTGGGACAGAACTATGGCTACACCTTC.

The V gene is TRBV19, the J gene TRBJ1-2, with D perhaps matching TRBD1 (6 bases). Trimming shortened V by 3 bases and J by 0 bases, and 8 bases separated the two germline ends. There are 14 residues in the CDR3. The germline V gene has CDR1 LNHDA and CDR2 SQIVND (reference sequence). The CDR3 loop reads CASSIRTANYGYTF. The CDR3 region has the DNA TGTGCCAGTAGTATCCGGACAGCTAACTATGGCTACACCTTC.

The genes are TRBV2 and TRBJ1-2, with D possibly matching TRBD1 (5 bases). The V end was cut by 4 bases, the J end by 5 bases, with 14 bases between. Germline loops: CDR1 SNHLY, CDR2 FYNNEI. The CDR3 covers 14 residues. In nucleotides, the CDR3 is TGTGCCAGCAGTGGGGGTAGTGGGGGGTATGGCTACACCTTC. Residues: CASSGGSGGYGYTF.

The gene calls are TRBV29-1 and TRBJ2-1; 12 bases align to TRBD2. This CDR3 has 13 amino acids. V lost 4 bases to trimming and J lost 12 bases; unmatched junction nucleotides: 7. Germline-derived CDR1 and CDR2 are SQVTM and ANQGSEA. The CDR3 nucleotides read TGCAGCGTTGTACTAGCGGGGGGCCGACTGCAGTTCTTC. This translates into CSVVLAGGRLQFF.

This chain joins TRBV29-1 and TRBJ1-1; 7 nucleotides line up with TRBD1. With V trimmed by 8 bases and J by 5 bases, 11 bases remained unmatched. There are 13 residues in the CDR3. Germline V gene data show CDR1 as SQVTM and CDR2 as ANQGSEA. CDR3 sequence: CSTSPGQRTEAFF. The CDR3 region has the DNA TGCAGCACCTCCCCGGGACAGAGGACTGAAGCTTTCTTT.

J is TRBJ1-3 and V is TRBV29-1, with D hard to call. The germline V gene has CDR1 SQVTM and CDR2 ANQGSEA. V shed 7 bases and J shed 0 bases, with 13 bases lying between them. The CDR3 extends over 14 amino acids. CDR3 sequence: CSASPDSSGNTIYF. The CDR3 DNA follows: TGCAGCGCCAGTCCCGATTCCTCTGGAAACACCATATATTTT.

The chain is built from TRBV5-6 and TRBJ2-7; 9 bases are a match to TRBD1. The CDR3 runs to 15 residues. Germline loops: CDR1 SGHDT, CDR2 YYEEEE. J gave up 5 bases and V 4 bases, and 10 bases lay outside the gene matches. In DNA, the CDR3 is TGTGCCAGCAGCCTAGGTCCCGGGACAGGGCACGAGCAGTACTTC. Its protein is CASSLGPGTGHEQYF.

The chain carries TRBV5-8 and TRBJ2-7; TRBD2 is a possible D gene (6 bases). In germline, CDR1 is SGHTS, CDR2 YDEGEE. CDR3 length equals 15 residues. The V end was cut by 4 bases, the J end by 1 base, with 15 bases between. CDR3 region: CASSPGVGRSYEQYF. The CDR3 DNA reads as TGTGCCAGCAGCCCGGGGGTTGGCCGATCCTACGAGCAGTACTTC.

CDR3 nucleotides: TGTGCCAGCAGCCTTTCGGGACAGCGCAACACCTTC. It specifies CASSLSGQRNTF. The chain links TRBV3-1 (or the pseudogene TRBV3-2) to TRBJ1-2; 7 nucleotides align to TRBD1. The CDR3 extends over 12 amino acids. CDR1 is LGHDT, CDR2 YNNKEL, per germline (reference sequence). The V segment lost 4 bases and the J segment 12 bases; nucleotides outside the gene matches: 8.

This clone appeared a single time. This chain uses TRBV27 with TRBJ1-1; D gene ambiguous. The CDR3 is 13 residues long. The V and J ends lost 4 bases and 1 base respectively, with 7 bases between them. Germline lookup yields CDR1 MNHEY and CDR2 SMNVEV (reference sequence). In nucleotides, the CDR3 is TGTGCCAGCAGTTGGAGCAGGAACACTGAAGCTTTCTTT. Protein sequence: CASSWSRNTEAFF.

Details on this clone: The same CDR3 is also encoded by other DNA sequences in this sample. V gene TRBV5-1 combines with J gene TRBJ1-2; possibly TRBD1 for D (5 bases). The CDR3 runs 16 residues. With 4 bases removed from V and 2 bases from J, the gap between germline ends came to 18 bases. Germline CDR1 reads SGHRS; CDR2 reads YFSETQ. DNA for the CDR3: TGCGCCAGCAGCCCCTTAGCCCAGGGAACAAACTATGGCTACACCTTC. This gives the protein CASSPLAQGTNYGYTF.

CDR3 bases: TGTGCCAGCAGAGACAGGGATGGTACTGAAGCTTTCTTT. Amino acid sequence: CASRDRDGTEAFF. The chain is built from TRBV9 and TRBJ1-1; 7 nucleotides agree with TRBD1. The CDR3 contains 13 residues. V shed 5 bases, J shed 5 bases, and the junction held 6 bases outside the gene matches. Germline V lookup: CDR1 SGDLS, CDR2 YYNGEE.

V usage is TRBV18 and J usage is TRBJ2-5; 10 bases map to TRBD1. The CDR3 contains 15 residues. Trimming removed 5 bases from V and 3 bases from J; junction bases left unmatched: 6. The germline V gene encodes CDR1 KGHSH and CDR2 LQKENI. CDR3 DNA sequence: TGTGCCAGCTCAAGCCGGGACAGGGGCAAAGAGACCCAGTACTTC. This codes for CASSSRDRGKETQYF.

The chain employs TRBV11-2 and TRBJ1-5; no firm D call. The CDR3 has 15 residues. The V gene's germline CDR1 is SGHAT and CDR2 FQNNGV. The V gene lost 6 bases and the J gene lost 4 bases, with 16 bases spanning the gap. Written as DNA, the CDR3 is TGTGCCAGCAGTTTTGGCCCCTACGGGAATCAGCCCCAGCATTTT. This translates into CASSFGPYGNQPQHF.

This chain connects TRBV19 to TRBJ2-7; 8 bases are shared with TRBD1. CDR1 is LNHDA and CDR2 is SQIVND in the germline V gene (reference sequence). The CDR3 sequence is 14 residues long. V lost 4 bases to trimming and J lost 0 bases; unmatched junction nucleotides: 2. CDR3 bases: TGTGCCAGTAGTAGGGGACAGGACTCCTACGAGCAGTACTTC. It translates to CASSRGQDSYEQYF.

The CDR3 bases are TGTGCCAGCAGCTCTCAACTAGCGGGGGGATCAGATACGCAGTATTTT. Amino acids: CASSSQLAGGSDTQYF. The V and J genes are TRBV11-3 and TRBJ2-3; 12 bases agree with TRBD2. Germline trimming cut 4 bases from V and 4 bases from J; bases unmatched to any gene: 6. The CDR3 extends over 16 amino acids. Germline CDR1 and CDR2: SGHNT and YENEEA. Full variable domain (missing parts from reference TRBV11-3 and TRBJ2-3): EAGVVQSPRYKIIEKKQPVAFWCNPISGHNTLYWYLQNLGQGPELLIRYENEEAVDDSQLPKDRFSAERLKGVDSTLKIQPAELGDSAVYLCASSSQLAGGSDTQYFGPGTRLTVL.